This T cell receptor (beta chain) was obtained from a study of blood T cells in healthy people across ages. A J-beta primer mix and a sample-barcoded 5' primer were used in a second PCR of roughly 7 to 12 cycles. TCRdb re-called the 5' RACE reads with MiXCR, one entry per CDR3 protein. The sample contains 550,000 to 600,000 distinct CDR3 sequences, roughly a quarter of which appear only once. The J segment lost 6 bases and the V segment lost 0 bases, leaving 10 bases of the junction unmatched. This CDR3 region has 16 residues. Germline CDR1 LGHNA, CDR2 YSLEER. As for this clonotype: Its target is not known.

Study-wide results and caveats: Per million T cells, the diversity of TCR beta decreased roughly linearly as age advanced. Unsorted PBMC input precluded a conclusive naive versus antigen-experienced comparison. The study found more naive CD4+ cells and higher diversity in long-lived than aged donors.

The rearrangement joins TRBV4-3 to TRBJ1-2; 7 bases match TRBD1. The sequencing sample was made of blood. This TCR was sampled from an older woman in good health. The CDR3 reads CASSQDLRGHMDGYTF. CDR3 nucleotide sequence: TGCGCCAGCAGCCAAGATCTAAGGGGGCATATGGATGGCTACACCTTC.